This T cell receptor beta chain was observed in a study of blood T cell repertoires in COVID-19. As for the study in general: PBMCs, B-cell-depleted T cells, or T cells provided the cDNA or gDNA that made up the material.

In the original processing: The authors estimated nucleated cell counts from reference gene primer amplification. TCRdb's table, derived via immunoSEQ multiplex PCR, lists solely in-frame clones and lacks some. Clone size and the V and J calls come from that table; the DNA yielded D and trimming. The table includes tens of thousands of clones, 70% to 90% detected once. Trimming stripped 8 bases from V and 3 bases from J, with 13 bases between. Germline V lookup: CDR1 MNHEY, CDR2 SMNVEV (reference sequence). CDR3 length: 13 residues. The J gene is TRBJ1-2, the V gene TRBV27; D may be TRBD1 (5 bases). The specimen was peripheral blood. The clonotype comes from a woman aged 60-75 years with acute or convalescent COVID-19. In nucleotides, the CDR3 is TGTGCCAGCGGCTTCGGGGGACACTATGGCTACACCTTC. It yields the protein CASGFGGHYGYTF.